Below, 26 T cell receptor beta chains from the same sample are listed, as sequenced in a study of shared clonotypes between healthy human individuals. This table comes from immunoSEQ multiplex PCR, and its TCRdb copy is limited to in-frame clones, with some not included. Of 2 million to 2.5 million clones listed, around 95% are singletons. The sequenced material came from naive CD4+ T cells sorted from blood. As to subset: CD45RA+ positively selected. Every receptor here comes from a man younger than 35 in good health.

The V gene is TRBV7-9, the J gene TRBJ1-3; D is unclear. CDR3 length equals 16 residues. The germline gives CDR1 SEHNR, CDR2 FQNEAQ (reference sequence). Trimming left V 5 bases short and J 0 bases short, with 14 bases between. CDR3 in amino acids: CASSHPRPFSGNTIYF. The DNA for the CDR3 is TGTGCCAGCAGCCATCCCCGACCATTCTCTGGAAACACCATATATTTT.

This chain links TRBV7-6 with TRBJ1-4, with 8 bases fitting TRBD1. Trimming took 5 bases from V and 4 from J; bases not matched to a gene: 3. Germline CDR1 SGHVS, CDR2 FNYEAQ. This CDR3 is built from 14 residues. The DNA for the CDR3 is TGTGCCAGCAGCCGGACAGGGCTTAATGAAAAACTGTTTTTT. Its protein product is CASSRTGLNEKLFF.

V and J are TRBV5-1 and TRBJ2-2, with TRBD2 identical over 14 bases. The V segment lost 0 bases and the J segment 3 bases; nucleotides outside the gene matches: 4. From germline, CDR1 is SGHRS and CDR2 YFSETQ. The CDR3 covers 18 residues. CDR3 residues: CASSLGTSGRIDTGELFF. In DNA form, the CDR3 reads TGCGCCAGCAGCTTGGGGACTAGCGGGAGGATCGACACCGGGGAGCTGTTTTTT.

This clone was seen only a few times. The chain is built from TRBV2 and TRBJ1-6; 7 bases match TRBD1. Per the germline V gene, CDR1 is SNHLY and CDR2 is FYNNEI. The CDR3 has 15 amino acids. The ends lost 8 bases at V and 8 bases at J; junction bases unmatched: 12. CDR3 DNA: TGTGCCAGCTCAGGGACAGCGATACTAGATTCACCCCTCCACTTT. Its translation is CASSGTAILDSPLHF.

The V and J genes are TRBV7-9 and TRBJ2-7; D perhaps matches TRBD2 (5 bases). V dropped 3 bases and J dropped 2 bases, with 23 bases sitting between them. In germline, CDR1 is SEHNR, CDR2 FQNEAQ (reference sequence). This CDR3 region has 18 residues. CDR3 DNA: TGTGCCAGCAGCTTTCCCGCGGGTGGAGAAGAAATTCCCTACGAGCAGTACTTC. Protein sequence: CASSFPAGGEEIPYEQYF.

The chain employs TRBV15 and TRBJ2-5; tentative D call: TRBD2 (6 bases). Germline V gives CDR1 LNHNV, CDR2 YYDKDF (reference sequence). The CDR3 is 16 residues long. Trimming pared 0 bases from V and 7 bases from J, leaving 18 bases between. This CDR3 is CATSRDSGTSSGTQYF. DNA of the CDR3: TGTGCCACCAGCAGAGATTCGGGCACTAGCTCTGGGACCCAGTACTTC.

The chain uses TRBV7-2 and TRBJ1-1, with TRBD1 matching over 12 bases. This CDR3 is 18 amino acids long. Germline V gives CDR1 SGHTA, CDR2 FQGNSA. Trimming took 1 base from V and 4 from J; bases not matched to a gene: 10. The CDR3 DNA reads TGTGCCAGCAGCTTAGGTTTCGGGACAGGGGGCCGTGGCACTGAAGCTTTCTTT. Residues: CASSLGFGTGGRGTEAFF. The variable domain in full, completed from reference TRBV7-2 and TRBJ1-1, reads GAGVSQSPSNKVTEKGKDVELRCDPISGHTALYWYRQSLGQGLEFLIYFQGNSAPDKSGLPSDRFSAERTGGSVSTLTIQRTQQEDSAVYLCASSLGFGTGGRGTEAFFGQGTRLTVV.

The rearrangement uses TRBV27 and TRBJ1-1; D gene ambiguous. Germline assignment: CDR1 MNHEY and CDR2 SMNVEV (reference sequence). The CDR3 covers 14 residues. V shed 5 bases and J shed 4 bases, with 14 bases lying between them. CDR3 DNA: TGTGCCAGCAGTGAGACTGGCGTGGGCACTGAAGCTTTCTTT. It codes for CASSETGVGTEAFF.

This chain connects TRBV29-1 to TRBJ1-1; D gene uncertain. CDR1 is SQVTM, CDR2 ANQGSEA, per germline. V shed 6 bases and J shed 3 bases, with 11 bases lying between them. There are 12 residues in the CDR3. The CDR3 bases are TGCAGCGTAGACCCGAGGGACACTGAAGCTTTCTTT. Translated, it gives CSVDPRDTEAFF.

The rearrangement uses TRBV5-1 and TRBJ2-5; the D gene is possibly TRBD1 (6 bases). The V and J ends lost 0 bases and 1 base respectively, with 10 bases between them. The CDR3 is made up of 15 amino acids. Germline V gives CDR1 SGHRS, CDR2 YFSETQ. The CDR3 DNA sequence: TGCGCCAGCAGCTTGGCCGGACAGCGCCAAGAGACCCAGTACTTC. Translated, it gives CASSLAGQRQETQYF.

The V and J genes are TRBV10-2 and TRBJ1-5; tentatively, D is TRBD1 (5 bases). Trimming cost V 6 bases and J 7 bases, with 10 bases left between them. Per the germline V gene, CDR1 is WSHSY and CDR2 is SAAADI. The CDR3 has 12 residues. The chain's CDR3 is CASRGEGQPQHF. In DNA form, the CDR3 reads TGCGCCAGCAGGGGGGAGGGGCAGCCCCAGCATTTT.

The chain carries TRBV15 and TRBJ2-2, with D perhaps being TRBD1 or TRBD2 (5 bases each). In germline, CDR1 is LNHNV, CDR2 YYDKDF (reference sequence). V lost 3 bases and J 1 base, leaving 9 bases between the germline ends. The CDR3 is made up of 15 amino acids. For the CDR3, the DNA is TGTGCCACCAGCAGGAGGGGTGTGAACACCGGGGAGCTGTTTTTT. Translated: CATSRRGVNTGELFF.

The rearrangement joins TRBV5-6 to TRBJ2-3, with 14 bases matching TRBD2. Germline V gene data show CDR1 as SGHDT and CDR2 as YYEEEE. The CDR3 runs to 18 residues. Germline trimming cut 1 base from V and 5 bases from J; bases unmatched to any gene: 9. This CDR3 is CASSLRLAGGPRVDTQYF. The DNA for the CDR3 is TGTGCCAGCAGCTTGAGACTAGCGGGAGGGCCACGGGTAGATACGCAGTATTTT.

The CDR3 coding sequence is TGTGCCATCAAAACAGGGCTGAACACTGAAGCTTTCTTT. Residues: CAIKTGLNTEAFF. The chain links TRBV10-3 to TRBJ1-1; maybe TRBD1 (6 bases). V was pared by 7 bases and J by 0 bases, with 9 bases between. This CDR3 is 13 amino acids long. CDR1 and CDR2 from the germline V gene are ENHRY and SYGVKD.

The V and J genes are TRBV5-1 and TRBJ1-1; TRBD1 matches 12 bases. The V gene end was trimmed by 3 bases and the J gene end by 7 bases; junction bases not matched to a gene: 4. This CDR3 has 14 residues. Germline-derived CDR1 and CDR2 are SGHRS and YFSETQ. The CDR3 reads CASSWGQGADEAFF. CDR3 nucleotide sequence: TGCGCCAGCAGCTGGGGACAGGGGGCTGATGAAGCTTTCTTT.

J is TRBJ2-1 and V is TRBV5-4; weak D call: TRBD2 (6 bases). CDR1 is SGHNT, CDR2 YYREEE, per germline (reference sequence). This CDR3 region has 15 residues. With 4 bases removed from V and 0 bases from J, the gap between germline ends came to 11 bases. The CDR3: CASSGGAYSYNEQFF. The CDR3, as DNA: TGTGCCAGCAGCGGCGGGGCTTACTCCTACAATGAGCAGTTCTTC.

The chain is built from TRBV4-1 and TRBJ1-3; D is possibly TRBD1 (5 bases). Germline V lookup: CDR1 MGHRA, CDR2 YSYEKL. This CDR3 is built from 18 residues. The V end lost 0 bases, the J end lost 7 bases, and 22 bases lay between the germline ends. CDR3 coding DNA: TGCGCCAGCAGCCAAGATTCGACCAGGGCGTTCGCGGGGAACACCATATATTTT. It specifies CASSQDSTRAFAGNTIYF.

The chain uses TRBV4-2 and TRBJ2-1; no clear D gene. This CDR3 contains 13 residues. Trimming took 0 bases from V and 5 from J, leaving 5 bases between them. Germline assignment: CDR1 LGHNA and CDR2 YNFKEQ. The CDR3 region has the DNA TGTGCCAGCAGCCAAGAAGGAAACAATGAGCAGTTCTTC. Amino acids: CASSQEGNNEQFF.

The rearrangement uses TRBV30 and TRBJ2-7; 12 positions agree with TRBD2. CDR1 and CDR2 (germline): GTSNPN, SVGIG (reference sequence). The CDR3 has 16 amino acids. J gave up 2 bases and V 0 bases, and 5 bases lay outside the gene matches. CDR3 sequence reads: CAWSVLLAGGPYEQYF. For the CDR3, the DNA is TGTGCCTGGAGTGTACTGCTAGCGGGAGGGCCCTACGAGCAGTACTTC.

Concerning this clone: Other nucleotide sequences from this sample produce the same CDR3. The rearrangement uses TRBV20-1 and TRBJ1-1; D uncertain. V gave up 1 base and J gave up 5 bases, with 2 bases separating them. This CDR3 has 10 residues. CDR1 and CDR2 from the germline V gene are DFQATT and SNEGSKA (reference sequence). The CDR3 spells CSARGTEAFF. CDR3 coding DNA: TGCAGTGCTAGAGGGACTGAAGCTTTCTTT.

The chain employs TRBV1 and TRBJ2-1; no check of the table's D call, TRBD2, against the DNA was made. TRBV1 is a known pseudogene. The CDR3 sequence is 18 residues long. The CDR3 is CTSSPSGGDPFSYNEQFF. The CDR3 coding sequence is TGCACCAGCAGCCCTAGCGGGGGAGATCCCTTCTCCTACAATGAGCAGTTCTTC.

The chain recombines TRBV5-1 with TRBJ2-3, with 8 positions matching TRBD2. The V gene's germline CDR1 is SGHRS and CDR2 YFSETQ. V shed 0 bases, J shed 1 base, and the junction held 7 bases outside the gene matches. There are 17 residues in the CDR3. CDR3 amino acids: CASSLERGGPGTDTQYF. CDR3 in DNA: TGCGCCAGCAGCTTGGAACGGGGGGGCCCTGGCACAGATACGCAGTATTTT.

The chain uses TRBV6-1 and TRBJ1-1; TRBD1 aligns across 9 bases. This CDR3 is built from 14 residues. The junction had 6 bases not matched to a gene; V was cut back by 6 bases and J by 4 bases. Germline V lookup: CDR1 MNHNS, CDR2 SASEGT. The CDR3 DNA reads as TGTGCCAGCAGACAGGGGGCGGTTGTCACTGAAGCTTTCTTT. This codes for CASRQGAVVTEAFF.

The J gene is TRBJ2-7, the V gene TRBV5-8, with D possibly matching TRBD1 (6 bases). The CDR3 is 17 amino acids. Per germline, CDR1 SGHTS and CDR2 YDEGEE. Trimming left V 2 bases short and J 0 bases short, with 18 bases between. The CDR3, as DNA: TGTGCCAGCAGCTTCAACTCAATGGACAGTTTCTCCTACGAGCAGTACTTC. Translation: CASSFNSMDSFSYEQYF.

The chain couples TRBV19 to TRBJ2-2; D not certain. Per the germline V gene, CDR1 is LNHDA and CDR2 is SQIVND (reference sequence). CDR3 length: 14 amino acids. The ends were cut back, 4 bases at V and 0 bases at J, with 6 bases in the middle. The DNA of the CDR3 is TGTGCCAGTAGTAGGGCCCCGAACACCGGGGAGCTGTTTTTT. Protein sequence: CASSRAPNTGELFF.

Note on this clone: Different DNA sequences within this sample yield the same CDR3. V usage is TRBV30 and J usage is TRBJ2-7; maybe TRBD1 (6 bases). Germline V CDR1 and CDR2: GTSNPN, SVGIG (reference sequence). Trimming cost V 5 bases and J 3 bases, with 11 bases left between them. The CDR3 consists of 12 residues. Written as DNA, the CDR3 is TGTGCCTGGGGAGACAGGAGCTACGAGCAGTACTTC. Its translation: CAWGDRSYEQYF.